This T cell receptor beta chain was recovered during a study of T cells after yellow fever vaccination (dated by TCRdb to the late 2010s). Concerning the study at large: Libraries from fractions with low cell numbers were prepared with the SMART-Seq v4 Ultra Low Input RNA kit. Bulk PBMC replicates and cell subsets were isolated from blood drawn at multiple timepoints before and after both primary and secondary immunization. To follow T-cell clones before and after both primary and booster YFV17D yellow fever vaccination, bulk TCR alpha and beta repertoires underwent longitudinal sequencing. Two healthy male donors, one aged 18 to 29 and one aged 30 to 40 years, made up the cohort.

Study-wide findings and limitations: The secondary T-cell response was found to be weaker but faster than the primary response, with a peak reached on day 5 rather than on day 15. FACS-sorted repertoires could contain abundant contaminating clonotypes from the bulk population, so computational filtering was required. A small fraction of clonotypes appeared in both the CD4 and CD8 compartments, likely as a result of convergent recombination. Because the study included only a couple of donors, the extent to which the findings can be generalized is limited. After the booster, most clones that had expanded after primary vaccination were detected again (around 96% of CD4 and more than 85% of CD8), suggesting broad maintenance of memory.

The treatment or condition label on this specimen signifies: live attenuated yellow fever vaccine strain. At each blood-draw timepoint, two biological replicates of bulk PBMCs were obtained. PBMCs were isolated from peripheral blood using a standard Ficoll-Paque protocol. TriZol was used to extract RNA from bulk PBMCs, from CD4 and CD8 fractions, and from dextramer-positive and dextramer-negative fractions. Spanning cysteine to phenylalanine, the CDR3 consists of 15 amino acids. The only DNA kept is the CDR3, 45 bases in frame from the first base. Here V drops 6 bases and J drops 2 bases, and the junction holds 9 bases not matched to any gene. CDR1 LGHNA and CDR2 YNFKEQ are derived from the germline V gene. A remark on this clonotype: No antigen is known for it. No quality values exist for individual bases; no much larger clone is one base distant.

Synthesis of TCR cDNA relied on 5'RACE template switching, a step that introduced a universal primer site along with unique molecular identifiers. Priming for cDNA synthesis came from both the TCR alpha and TCR beta constant segments. Libraries were amplified in two PCR steps, with sample barcodes and sequencing adapters added in the second step. Sequencing of the libraries was done on either Illumina HiSeq 2500 (2x100 bp) or NovaSeq (2x150 bp). The source study handled its data this way. Reads were demultiplexed and collapsed into UMI consensus sequences with MIGEC, and V(D)J alignment was performed with MiXCR. Vaccine-responding clonotypes were defined with edgeR using replicate PBMC samples, requiring FDR below 0.01 and a log2 fold change above 5 up to day 15. CD4 or CD8 identity was assigned to each bulk clonotype according to whether the clonotype was present at higher abundance in the sequenced CD4 repertoire or the sequenced CD8 repertoire. TCRdb ran its own pipeline on the public reads, namely fastp trimming at Q25 and MiXCR clone calling, and kept in-frame beta chains. One record per CDR3 amino acid sequence lists the most common genes and DNA. The V and J calls and clone size come from TCRdb's table, not from the authors' own analysis. Here the sample has a few hundred thousand distinct CDR3 sequences; 8% to 9.5% occur a single time. Clones ranked in the top ten supply approximately 18% of the sample.

The V gene is TRBV4-2 and the J gene is TRBJ2-5; TRBD2 fits 7 bases in the junction. Material: PBMCs, obtained more than 35 days after the first yellow fever vaccination. This clonotype was sampled from a young man who received the YFV17D yellow fever vaccine. The DNA is TGTGCCAGCAGACCCTCCGGGGGGAAACAAGAGACCCAGTACTTC. It is translated as CASRPSGGKQETQYF.